The 24 T cell receptor beta chains reported below all come from one sample, sequenced in a study of T-cell reconstitution after alpha-beta-depleted transplantation in children. Unique molecular identifiers were incorporated into the prepared TCRbeta library. Each CDR3 protein is one row after TCRdb ran MiXCR on the PCR reads. The sample yields around 450,000 distinct CDR3 sequences, approximately 10% seen once. The input for sequencing was PBMCs, taken before TCRalphabeta/CD19-depleted stem cell transplant. The receptor source for this set is a child aged 2 to 15 with inherited bone marrow failure, due to receive a stem cell transplant.

This clonotype was recorded at least ten times. J is TRBJ2-5 and V is TRBV29-1; a weak D match, TRBD1 (6 bases). The CDR3 sequence is 14 residues long. Germline V lookup: CDR1 SQVTM, CDR2 ANQGSEA. V dropped 6 bases and J dropped 1 base, with 15 bases sitting between them. The CDR3 DNA is TGCAGCGTGAAGGCCGGGACACTCCAAGAGACCCAGTACTTC. Its protein product is CSVKAGTLQETQYF.

This clonotype was seen ten or more times. The rearrangement uses TRBV11-2 and TRBJ2-2; D remains ambiguous. This CDR3 has 14 residues. CDR1 is SGHAT, CDR2 FQNNGV, per germline. V was cut by 0 bases and J by 9 bases, with 11 bases left in between. CDR3 nucleotides: TGTGCCAGCAGCTTAGAGGGTCCGTTCAGGGAGCTGTTTTTT. Its translation: CASSLEGPFRELFF.

This clonotype was seen repeatedly, ten times or more. The V and J genes are TRBV7-2 and TRBJ2-5, with no clear D. V lost 3 bases, J lost 0 bases, and 5 bases lay in between. Germline CDR1 and CDR2: SGHTA and FQGNSA. CDR3 length: 13 amino acids. The CDR3 bases are TGTGCCAGCAGCTTCCCAGACCAAGAGACCCAGTACTTC. It specifies CASSFPDQETQYF.

In its sample, this clonotype was seen a few times. The V call is TRBV5-4, the J call TRBJ2-7; D is undetermined. Germline CDR1 SGHNT, CDR2 YYREEE (reference sequence). Trimming removed 2 bases at V and 5 bases at J, with 8 bases between. This CDR3 has 12 amino acids. DNA for the CDR3: TGTGCCAGCAGCTTCAAAGGCCACGAGCAGTACTTC. Its translation: CASSFKGHEQYF.

This chain joins TRBV20-1 and TRBJ2-1, with TRBD2 matching over 8 bases. CDR3 size: 14 residues. The germline V gene encodes CDR1 DFQATT and CDR2 SNEGSKA (reference sequence). V lost 3 bases and J lost 7; bases outside the gene matches: 8. CDR3 sequence (DNA): TGCAGTGCTAGTTCGGCTAGCGGGTTGAATGAGCAGTTCTTC. Translation gives CSASSASGLNEQFF.

In nucleotides, the CDR3 is TGTGCCAGCAGCACCGATCCTAGAAATGAGCAGTTCTTC. Translated, it gives CASSTDPRNEQFF. V and J are TRBV7-2 and TRBJ2-1; no reliable D call. V shed 5 bases and J shed 7 bases, with 12 bases lying between them. The CDR3 loop spans 13 amino acids. The germline CDR1 and CDR2 sequences are SGHTA and FQGNSA.

Only a few counts were recorded for this clonotype. The gene calls are TRBV11-2 and TRBJ2-1; perhaps TRBD1 as D (6 bases). V lost 3 bases, J lost 7 bases, and 16 bases lay in between. Looked up from germline, CDR1 is SGHAT and CDR2 is FQNNGV. CDR3 length equals 15 residues. The CDR3 region is CASSFRQAHGNEQFF. CDR3 nucleotides: TGTGCCAGCAGCTTTAGACAGGCTCATGGGAATGAGCAGTTCTTC. Drawing the rest from reference TRBV11-2 and TRBJ2-1, the complete variable domain is EAGVAQSPRYKIIEKRQSVAFWCNPISGHATLYWYQQILGQGPKLLIQFQNNGVVDDSQLPKDRFSAERLKGVDSTLKIQPAKLEDSAVYLCASSFRQAHGNEQFFGPGTRLTVL.

The chain employs TRBV7-2 and TRBJ1-6; 12 nucleotides match TRBD1. The CDR3 has 14 residues. Germline values: CDR1 SGHTA, CDR2 FQGNSA. Germline trimming cut 5 bases from V and 10 bases from J; bases unmatched to any gene: 3. The CDR3 protein is CASSRGTGGSPLHF. In DNA, the CDR3 is TGTGCCAGCAGCCGGGGGACAGGGGGCTCACCCCTCCACTTT. Based on the CDR3 plus reference TRBV7-2 and TRBJ1-6, the full variable domain is GAGVSQSPSNKVTEKGKDVELRCDPISGHTALYWYRQSLGQGLEFLIYFQGNSAPDKSGLPSDRFSAERTGGSVSTLTIQRTQQEDSAVYLCASSRGTGGSPLHFGNGTRLTVT.

The V gene is TRBV7-9, the J gene TRBJ1-1; D ambiguous. The CDR3 has 12 residues. The germline V gene encodes CDR1 SEHNR and CDR2 FQNEAQ (reference sequence). The germline V and J ends were trimmed by 1 base and 4 bases, with 4 bases remaining between them. The CDR3 nucleotides are TGTGCCAGCAGCTTAGACGTCACTGAAGCTTTCTTT. Translation: CASSLDVTEAFF.

A remark on this clonotype: Possible read error: a much larger clone is one base away. The DNA for the CDR3 is TGTGCCGGCAGCTTCTGGGGACAGGCCACAGATACGCAGTATTTT. It codes for CAGSFWGQATDTQYF. The chain has TRBV11-2 and TRBJ2-3, with 8 bases identical to TRBD1. The CDR3 spans 15 residues. The germline V gene encodes CDR1 SGHAT and CDR2 FQNNGV. Complete variable domain (other parts from reference TRBV11-2 and TRBJ2-3): EAGVAQSPRYKIIEKRQSVAFWCNPISGHATLYWYQQILGQGPKLLIQFQNNGVVDDSQLPKDRFSAERLKGVDSTLKIQPAKLEDSAVYLCAGSFWGQATDTQYFGPGTRLTVL.

There are many counts of this clonotype. The chain couples TRBV5-1 to TRBJ2-7, with TRBD1 identical over 8 bases. The junction had 10 bases not matched to a gene; V was cut back by 4 bases and J by 4 bases. The CDR3 length is 15 residues. Germline CDR1 is SGHRS and CDR2 is YFSETQ. The CDR3 spells CASSPDRAFWYEQYF. Here the CDR3 DNA reads TGCGCCAGCAGCCCGGACAGGGCGTTTTGGTACGAGCAGTACTTC.

The table lists this clonotype with many counts. The chain joins TRBV7-2 to TRBJ1-1; D is uncertain. Trimming removed 3 bases from V and 5 bases from J, with 10 bases in between. The CDR3 is made up of 13 amino acids. CDR1 is SGHTA and CDR2 is FQGNSA in the germline V gene. The CDR3 reads CASSFVGQTEAFF. The CDR3 DNA reads TGTGCCAGCAGCTTCGTTGGGCAGACTGAAGCTTTCTTT.

This clonotype was recorded at least ten times. The chain employs TRBV12-3 or TRBV12-4 and TRBJ2-1; 7 bases are a match to TRBD2. The CDR3 has 17 amino acids. The trim removed 8 bases at V and 8 bases at J, leaving 21 bases unmatched. In DNA form, the CDR3 reads TGTGCCAGCGGCCTCTCGGTTCGGGCGGGAGAATGTCATGAGCAGTTCTTC. Protein: CASGLSVRAGECHEQFF.

This clonotype was found a few times. The V call is TRBV7-9, the J call TRBJ2-7; 10 bases align to TRBD1. Trimming took 5 bases from V and 3 from J; bases not matched to a gene: 4. CDR1 is SEHNR and CDR2 is FQNEAQ in the germline V gene (reference sequence). CDR3 size: 14 residues. This chain's CDR3 is CASSRGDRGYEQYF. The CDR3 bases are TGTGCCAGCAGCCGTGGGGACAGGGGCTACGAGCAGTACTTC.

The CDR3 bases are TGTGCCTTCTGTTTCGTAAGACTAGCGGGAACTGGTTCCTACAATGAGCAGTTCTTC. Protein product: CAFCFVRLAGTGSYNEQFF. The chain employs TRBV3-1 and TRBJ2-1; TRBD2 agrees at 11 bases. The J segment lost 1 base and the V segment lost 11 bases, leaving 19 bases of the junction unmatched. This CDR3 is built from 19 residues. Germline lookup yields CDR1 LGHDT and CDR2 YNNKEL (reference sequence).

Many counts were recorded for this clonotype. The V and J genes are TRBV6-5 and TRBJ1-1, with 7 bases lining up with TRBD1. The germline V gene encodes CDR1 MNHEY and CDR2 SVGAGI. This CDR3 region has 15 residues. The V segment lost 2 bases and the J segment 1 base; nucleotides outside the gene matches: 4. The CDR3 DNA reads TGTGCCAGCAGTTACGGGACAGTGGGGAACACTGAAGCTTTCTTT. It is translated as CASSYGTVGNTEAFF.

This clonotype was picked up many times. The V gene is TRBV27, the J gene TRBJ2-7; TRBD2 agrees at 8 bases. Per germline, CDR1 MNHEY and CDR2 SMNVEV (reference sequence). The CDR3 sequence is 16 residues long. The J segment lost 2 bases and the V segment lost 6 bases, leaving 12 bases of the junction unmatched. The DNA of the CDR3 is TGTGCCAGCAGCCCGTCCGCGGGAGGTGCCGCCTACGAGCAGTACTTC. Translated: CASSPSAGGAAYEQYF.

V gene TRBV12-3 or TRBV12-4 combines with J gene TRBJ1-3; unclear D gene. The length of the CDR3 is 15 residues. V gave up 5 bases and J gave up 6 bases, with 17 bases separating them. The DNA for the CDR3 is TGTGCCAGCAGTCGACCCCGGGTCTTACTAAACACCATATATTTT. It yields the protein CASSRPRVLLNTIYF.

This clonotype was recorded many times. V is TRBV20-1 and J is TRBJ1-6; TRBD1 matches 8 bases. This CDR3 has 13 amino acids. CDR1 DFQATT and CDR2 SNEGSKA come from the germline V gene (reference sequence). Losses at the gene ends were 6 bases for V and 7 bases for J; bases not matched to a gene: 5. CDR3 DNA sequence: TGCAGTGCCGACAGGGGCCTAAATTCACCCCTCCACTTT. Its translation is CSADRGLNSPLHF.

The rearrangement joins TRBV29-1 to TRBJ1-5; D is uncertain. The germline V and J ends were trimmed by 2 bases and 0 bases, with 5 bases remaining between them. This CDR3 is built from 13 residues. The germline V gene has CDR1 SQVTM and CDR2 ANQGSEA. CDR3 sequence (DNA): TGCAGCGTTGAATACGATAGCAATCAGCCCCAGCATTTT. Its protein is CSVEYDSNQPQHF.

In its sample, this clonotype was seen many times. The chain recombines TRBV20-1 with TRBJ2-3; no clear D gene. Germline CDR1 is DFQATT and CDR2 is SNEGSKA (reference sequence). The CDR3 consists of 12 residues. V dropped 8 bases and J dropped 4 bases, with 13 bases sitting between them. CDR3 nucleotide sequence: TGCAGTACCCTTAGACGCCCAGATACGCAGTATTTT. Translation gives CSTLRRPDTQYF.

Ten or more counts support this clonotype. This chain links TRBV30 with TRBJ1-2; TRBD1 is a possible D gene (5 bases). The CDR3 length is 12 residues. Germline-derived CDR1 and CDR2 are GTSNPN and SVGIG (reference sequence). Trimming took off 3 bases at V and 3 bases at J, with 8 bases between the two ends. The CDR3 sequence: CAWRGLDYGYTF. CDR3 nucleotide sequence: TGTGCCTGGAGGGGGCTGGACTATGGCTACACCTTC.

This clonotype was detected many times. One end of the junction does not line up with germline, which may come from a read error. The rearrangement joins TRBV11-2 to TRBJ2-1; TRBD2 aligns across 11 bases. Germline V gene data show CDR1 as SGHAT and CDR2 as FQNNGV. The CDR3 is 16 residues long. The CDR3 nucleotides are TGTGCCATCAGCTTAGTACTAGCGGGAGCTAACAATGAGCAGTTCTTC. Its translation is CAISLVLAGANNEQFF.

This clonotype was observed a few times. This sequence joins TRBV20-1 and TRBJ2-3, with D unresolved. V was pared by 8 bases and J by 2 bases, with 14 bases between. The germline CDR1 and CDR2 sequences are DFQATT and SNEGSKA (reference sequence). The CDR3 length is 13 residues. This CDR3 is CSLGIGPTDTQYF. The CDR3, as DNA: TGCAGTCTGGGTATCGGGCCCACAGATACGCAGTATTTT.